This section outlines one T cell receptor beta chain sequence together with its context. This sample was taken from a study of blood T cell repertoires in COVID-19. V lost 2 bases to trimming and J lost 8 bases, with 27 bases between them. Germline CDR1 SQVTM, CDR2 ANQGSEA. The CDR3 is 17 residues long. Participants were placed into cohorts based on the clinical history they reported. Sequencing was performed with immunoSEQ multiplex PCR; in TCRdb, only in-frame clones are kept and a portion is missing. The data show 200,000 or so clones, more than 70% seen once. The chain links TRBV29-1 to TRBJ1-2; a weak D match, TRBD1 (5 bases). This receptor was taken from a woman aged 18-29 years who had recovered from COVID-19. Sequenced material: PBMCs or T cells enriched from blood (not recorded which). DNA of the CDR3: TGCAGCGTTGAACCCCGAGGGGAGGGACTCAGTTCTGGAGGCTACACCTTC. Protein sequence: CSVEPRGEGLSSGGYTF.